Presented here are 10 T cell receptor beta chains from one specimen sequenced in a study of PD-1 blockade in mismatch repair-deficient tumors. Clones were sequenced by immunoSEQ multiplex PCR, and TCRdb holds only the in-frame ones, with some missing. Here the sample spans approximately 63,000 clones, around 89% being singletons. The sequencing used peripheral blood, collected 52 weeks after starting pembrolizumab. The source is an adult with mismatch repair-deficient cancer.

V usage is TRBV15 and J usage is TRBJ2-7; 8 bases align to TRBD1. Germline-derived CDR1 and CDR2 are LNHNV and YYDKDF (reference sequence). This CDR3 comprises 15 residues. With V trimmed by 5 bases and J by 0 bases, 6 bases remained unmatched. The CDR3 spells CATSPWGQDSYEQYF. The DNA of the CDR3 is TGTGCCACCAGCCCTTGGGGACAGGACTCCTACGAGCAGTACTTC.

The V call is TRBV18, the J call TRBJ1-2; 9 nucleotides line up with TRBD1. This CDR3 comprises 15 residues. Germline V gene data show CDR1 as KGHSH and CDR2 as LQKENI. J lost 5 bases, V lost 3 bases, and 7 bases had no gene match. The CDR3 reads CASSPRTGETYGYTF. The CDR3 region has the DNA TGTGCCAGCTCACCGAGGACAGGGGAAACATATGGCTACACCTTC.

This chain links TRBV27 with TRBJ1-4; D perhaps matches TRBD1 (6 bases). This CDR3 has 14 residues. V was trimmed by 3 bases and J by 8 bases, leaving 13 bases between them. CDR1 and CDR2 from the germline V gene are MNHEY and SMNVEV (reference sequence). CDR3 nucleotide sequence: TGTGCCAGCAGTTTCAGGGGATCTGGGGAAAAACTGTTTTTT. It yields the protein CASSFRGSGEKLFF. The full variable domain, completed using reference TRBV27 and TRBJ1-4, is EAQVTQNPRYLITVTGKKLTVTCSQNMNHEYMSWYRQDPGLGLRQIYYSMNVEVTDKGDVPEGYKVSRKEKRNFPLILESPSPNQTSLYFCASSFRGSGEKLFFGSGTQLSVL.

The rearrangement links TRBV30 to TRBJ1-1, with no clear D. CDR3 length: 13 residues. Germline lookup yields CDR1 GTSNPN and CDR2 SVGIG (reference sequence). Between the trimmed V and J ends, which lost 1 base and 1 base, there was a span of 7 bases. The CDR3 sequence is CAWSALWNTEAFF. In nucleotides, the CDR3 is TGTGCCTGGAGTGCATTGTGGAACACTGAAGCTTTCTTT.

V gene TRBV9 combines with J gene TRBJ1-4; TRBD1 is a possible D gene (5 bases). The germline V gene encodes CDR1 SGDLS and CDR2 YYNGEE. The CDR3 runs to 13 residues. Trimming took off 4 bases at V and 5 bases at J, with 9 bases between the two ends. The CDR3 DNA is TGTGCCAGCAGCCCGGGACCAAATGAAAAACTGTTTTTT. Encoded protein: CASSPGPNEKLFF.

This rearrangement joins TRBV4-1 to TRBJ2-4; 7 bases are shared with TRBD1. Germline CDR1 is MGHRA and CDR2 is YSYEKL. The CDR3 runs to 15 residues. The junction had 3 bases not matched to a gene; V was cut back by 3 bases and J by 1 base. The chain's CDR3 is CASSQPQGAKNIQYF. CDR3 in DNA: TGCGCCAGCAGCCAGCCACAGGGGGCCAAAAACATTCAGTACTTC.

J is TRBJ2-3 and V is TRBV10-3; D is ambiguous. The ends were cut back, 2 bases at V and 2 bases at J, with 8 bases in the middle. The germline gives CDR1 ENHRY, CDR2 SYGVKD. This CDR3 spans 14 amino acids. The CDR3 DNA sequence: TGTGCCATCAGTGAGACAGACCTCACAGATACGCAGTATTTT. As protein: CAISETDLTDTQYF.

The chain links TRBV30 to TRBJ2-7, with a tentative D call TRBD2 (5 bases). The CDR3 is 14 residues long. Germline V lookup: CDR1 GTSNPN, CDR2 SVGIG (reference sequence). V was shortened by 5 bases and J by 4 bases, with 18 bases between the two germline ends. The CDR3 nucleotides are TGTGCCTGGGTAAACCATGATGTAGCGTACGAGCAGTACTTC. Translated, it gives CAWVNHDVAYEQYF.

The V and J genes are TRBV6-5 and TRBJ2-3; D is perhaps TRBD1 (6 bases). This CDR3 comprises 14 residues. The germline V gene has CDR1 MNHEY and CDR2 SVGAGI. Trimming took 6 bases from V and 2 from J, leaving 12 bases between them. CDR3 region: CASRPGQLTDTQYF. The CDR3 DNA is TGTGCCAGCAGGCCGGGACAACTCACAGATACGCAGTATTTT.

In DNA, the CDR3 is TGTGCCTGGAGTGATATTGGGACACCTTCCTACGAGCAGTACTTC. Translated, it gives CAWSDIGTPSYEQYF. The rearrangement uses TRBV30 and TRBJ2-7; TRBD1 is a possible D gene (6 bases). Trimming cost V 1 base and J 1 base, with 14 bases left between them. Germline values: CDR1 GTSNPN, CDR2 SVGIG (reference sequence). The CDR3 has 15 amino acids. The full variable domain, rest sourced from reference TRBV30 and TRBJ2-7, is SQTIHQWPATLVQPVGSPLSLECTVEGTSNPNLYWYRQAAGRGLQLLFYSVGIGQISSEVPQNLSASRPQDRQFILSSKKLLLSDSGFYLCAWSDIGTPSYEQYFGPGTRLTVT.